This entry describes one T cell receptor beta chain. Its antigen is unknown. Unique molecular identifiers were built into the TCRbeta library. One entry per CDR3 protein results from TCRdb running MiXCR on the PCR reads. The table has roughly 790,000 distinct CDR3 sequences, under 20% seen once. These data belong to a study of T-cell reconstitution after alpha-beta-depleted transplantation in children. Points from the study as a whole: From surviving recipient T cells and thymic progenitors came the high day-60 TCRbeta diversity observed in some patients. From newly produced T cells came most of the T-cell counts and diversity one year after transplant.

The receptor's source is a male patient younger than 18 who had a stem cell transplant for acute lymphoblastic leukemia, so the T cells may come from the graft donor. The input for sequencing was PBMCs, mostly from graft donor cells, taken 360 days after TCRalphabeta/CD19-depleted stem cell transplant.

The CDR3 nucleotides are TGTGCCAGTAGTATACTCGACAGGGGGGTAAATCAGCCCCAGCATTTT. Protein: CASSILDRGVNQPQHF. This chain connects TRBV19 to TRBJ1-5, with 9 bases lining up with TRBD1. Germline V gene sequence: CDR1 LNHDA, CDR2 SQIVND (reference sequence). The CDR3 spans 16 residues. Trimming removed 2 bases from V and 4 bases from J; junction bases left unmatched: 6.